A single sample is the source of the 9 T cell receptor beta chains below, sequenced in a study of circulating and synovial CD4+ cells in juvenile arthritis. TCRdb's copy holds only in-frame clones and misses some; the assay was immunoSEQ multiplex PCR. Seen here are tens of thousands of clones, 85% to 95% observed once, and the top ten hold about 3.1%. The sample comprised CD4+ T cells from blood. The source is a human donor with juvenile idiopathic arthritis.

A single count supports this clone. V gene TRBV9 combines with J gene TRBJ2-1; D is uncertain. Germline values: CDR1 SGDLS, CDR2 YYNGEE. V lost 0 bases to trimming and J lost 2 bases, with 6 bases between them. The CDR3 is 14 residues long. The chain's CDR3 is CASSVGTTYNEQFF. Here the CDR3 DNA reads TGTGCCAGCAGCGTAGGTACAACCTACAATGAGCAGTTCTTC.

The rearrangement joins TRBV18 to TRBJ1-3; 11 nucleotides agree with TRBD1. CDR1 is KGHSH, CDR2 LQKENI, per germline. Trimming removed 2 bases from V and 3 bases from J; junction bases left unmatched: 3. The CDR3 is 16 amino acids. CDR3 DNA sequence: TGTGCCAGCTCACCAGGGACAGGGGGAGTTGGAAACACCATATATTTT. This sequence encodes CASSPGTGGVGNTIYF.

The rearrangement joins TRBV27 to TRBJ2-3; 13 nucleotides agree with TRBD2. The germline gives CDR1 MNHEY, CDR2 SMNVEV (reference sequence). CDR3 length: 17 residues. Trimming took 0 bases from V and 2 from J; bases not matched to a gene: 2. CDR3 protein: CASSLSGLAGNTDTQYF. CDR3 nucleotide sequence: TGTGCCAGCAGTTTATCGGGACTAGCGGGAAACACAGATACGCAGTATTTT.

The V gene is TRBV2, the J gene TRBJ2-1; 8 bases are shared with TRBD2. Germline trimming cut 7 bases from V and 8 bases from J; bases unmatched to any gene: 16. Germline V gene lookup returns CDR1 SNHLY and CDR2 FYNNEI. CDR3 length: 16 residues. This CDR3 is CASIGTRLPVGYEQFF. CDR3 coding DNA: TGTGCCAGCATAGGGACTAGACTACCGGTCGGATATGAGCAGTTCTTC. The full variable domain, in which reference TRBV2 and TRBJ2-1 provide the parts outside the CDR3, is EPEVTQTPSHQVTQMGQEVILRCVPISNHLYFYWYRQILGQKVEFLVSFYNNEISEKSEIFDDQFSVERPDGSNFTLKIRSTKLEDSAMYFCASIGTRLPVGYEQFFGPGTRLTVL.

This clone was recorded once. DNA of the CDR3: TGTGCCAGCAGCTTACAGGGGTGGGGCACTGAAGCTTTCTTT. Translated: CASSLQGWGTEAFF. J is TRBJ1-1 and V is TRBV7-2, with D possibly matching TRBD1 (6 bases). The V and J ends lost 2 bases and 4 bases respectively, with 11 bases between them. Germline V CDR1 and CDR2: SGHTA, FQGNSA. The CDR3 contains 14 residues.

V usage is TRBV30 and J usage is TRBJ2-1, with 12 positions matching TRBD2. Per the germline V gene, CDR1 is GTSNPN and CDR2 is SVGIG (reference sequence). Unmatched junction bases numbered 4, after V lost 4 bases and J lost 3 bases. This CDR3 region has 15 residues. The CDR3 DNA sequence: TGTGCCTGGAATCTAGCGGGAGGGTTCTACAATGAGCAGTTCTTC. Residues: CAWNLAGGFYNEQFF.

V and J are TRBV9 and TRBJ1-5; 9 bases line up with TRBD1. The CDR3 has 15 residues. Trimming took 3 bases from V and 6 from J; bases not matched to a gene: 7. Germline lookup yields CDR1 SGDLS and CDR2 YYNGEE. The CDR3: CASSAGTGRSQPQHF. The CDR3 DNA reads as TGTGCCAGCAGCGCCGGGACAGGGAGAAGTCAGCCCCAGCATTTT.

CDR3 sequence: CAIPDREPNYGYTF. In nucleotides, the CDR3 is TGTGCCATCCCCGACAGGGAACCTAACTATGGCTACACCTTC. J is TRBJ1-2 and V is TRBV7-9; 7 positions agree with TRBD1. Germline CDR1 and CDR2: SEHNR and FQNEAQ (reference sequence). CDR3 size: 14 residues. V dropped 10 bases and J dropped 0; count of bases not matched to a gene: 8.

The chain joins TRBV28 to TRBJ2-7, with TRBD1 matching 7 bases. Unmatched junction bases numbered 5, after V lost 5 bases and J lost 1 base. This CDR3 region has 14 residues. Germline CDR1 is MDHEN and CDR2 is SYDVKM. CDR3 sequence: CASSPGTASYEQYF. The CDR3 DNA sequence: TGTGCCAGCAGTCCCGGGACAGCATCCTACGAGCAGTACTTC.